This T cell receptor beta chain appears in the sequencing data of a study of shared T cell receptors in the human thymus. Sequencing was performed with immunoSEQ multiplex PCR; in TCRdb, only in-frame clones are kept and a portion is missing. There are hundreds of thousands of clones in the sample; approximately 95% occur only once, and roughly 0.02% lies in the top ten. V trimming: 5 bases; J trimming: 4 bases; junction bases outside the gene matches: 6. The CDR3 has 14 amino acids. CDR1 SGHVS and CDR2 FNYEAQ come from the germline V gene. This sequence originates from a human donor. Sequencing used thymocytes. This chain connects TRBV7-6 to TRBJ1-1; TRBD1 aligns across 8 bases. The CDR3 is CASSPGQGPTEAFF. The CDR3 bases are TGTGCCAGCAGCCCAGGACAGGGCCCCACTGAAGCTTTCTTT.